These 29 T cell receptor beta chains were sequenced from one sample in a study of blood T cell repertoires in COVID-19 (TCRdb year 2020). Library preparation used the immunoSEQ multiplex PCR assay. This is the immuneACCESS table as TCRdb keeps it, with only in-frame sequences that have V and J called. A part of the clones is gone; compared with another copy, unresolved V genes explain less than half, and the rest is unexplained. This sample lists about 160,000 clones; roughly 80% were detected once. The ten largest clones take up approximately 5.6% of the sample. Sequenced input: PBMCs or T cells enriched from blood (not recorded which). Receptors were obtained from a woman in her thirties or forties with acute COVID-19.

The chain is built from TRBV4-1 and TRBJ2-2, with a possible D match to TRBD1 (5 bases). The ends were cut back, 1 base at V and 5 bases at J, with 14 bases in the middle. The germline CDR1 and CDR2 sequences are MGHRA and YSYEKL. The CDR3 consists of 16 residues. In nucleotides, the CDR3 is TGCGCCAGCAGCCAAGGCTGGGGCGTAACGACCGGGGAGCTGTTTTTT. Translation: CASSQGWGVTTGELFF.

The J gene is TRBJ2-3, the V gene TRBV18; 14 bases are a match to TRBD2. CDR1 is KGHSH, CDR2 LQKENI, per germline. This CDR3 is 16 amino acids long. After removal of 4 bases from V and 6 bases from J, the junction contained 6 bases not matched to a gene. CDR3 DNA: TGTGCCAGCTCACAAGGACTAGCGGGGGGCCGGGATACGCAGTATTTT. The encoded protein is CASSQGLAGGRDTQYF.

The chain carries TRBV30 and TRBJ1-4; D not resolved. Deletions cut 5 bases from V and 7 bases from J, with 11 bases between. CDR3 length: 12 amino acids. CDR1 and CDR2 (germline): GTSNPN, SVGIG (reference sequence). CDR3 sequence: CAWSQSGEKLFF. CDR3 nucleotides: TGTGCCTGGTCCCAGTCTGGTGAAAAACTGTTTTTT.

The chain recombines TRBV3-1 (or the pseudogene TRBV3-2) with TRBJ1-2; 7 bases are a match to TRBD1. Losses at the gene ends were 2 bases for V and 7 bases for J; bases not matched to a gene: 16. The germline gives CDR1 LGHDT, CDR2 YNNKEL (reference sequence). This CDR3 region has 17 residues. The CDR3 coding sequence is TGTGCCAGCAGCCAAATGATAAGGGTTCAGGGGGGCGCTGGCTACACCTTC. This gives the protein CASSQMIRVQGGAGYTF.

J is TRBJ1-6 and V is TRBV6-1; perhaps TRBD1 as D (5 bases). This CDR3 has 18 amino acids. The germline CDR1 and CDR2 sequences are MNHNS and SASEGT. V was shortened by 1 base and J by 11 bases, with 24 bases between the two germline ends. The CDR3, as DNA: TGTGCCAGCAGTGAAGTAGGGAGTGCGGGGACCTATATGACACCCCTCCACTTT. Translation gives CASSEVGSAGTYMTPLHF.

The V call is TRBV2, the J call TRBJ2-1; D call uncertain. Germline CDR1 reads SNHLY; CDR2 reads FYNNEI. Trimming left V 4 bases short and J 10 bases short, with 8 bases between. The CDR3 loop spans 11 amino acids. CDR3 sequence reads: CASSGRREQFF. In DNA, the CDR3 is TGTGCCAGCAGTGGGCGGCGCGAGCAGTTCTTC.

In this sample, this clone turned up once. This sequence joins TRBV5-4 and TRBJ1-2; possibly TRBD1 for D (5 bases). The CDR3 length is 14 residues. Germline CDR1 reads SGHNT; CDR2 reads YYREEE (reference sequence). V dropped 1 base and J dropped 2 bases, with 9 bases sitting between them. CDR3 region: CASSLSQANYGYTF. DNA for the CDR3: TGTGCCAGCAGCTTGTCACAGGCAAACTATGGCTACACCTTC. Supplemented by reference TRBV5-4 and TRBJ1-2, the full variable domain reads ETGVTQSPTHLIKTRGQQVTLRCSSQSGHNTVSWYQQALGQGPQFIFQYYREEENGRGNFPPRFSGLQFPNYSSELNVNALELDDSALYLCASSLSQANYGYTFGSGTRLTVV.

The chain is built from TRBV3-1 (or the pseudogene TRBV3-2) and TRBJ2-7; TRBD2 matches at 7 bases. The CDR3 totals 17 residues. Germline CDR1 is LGHDT and CDR2 is YNNKEL (reference sequence). Unmatched junction bases numbered 14, after V lost 4 bases and J lost 2 bases. The CDR3 DNA reads as TGTGCCAGCAGCCGCCTCGGGGGGACCGAGAATACCTACGAGCAGTACTTC. Translated: CASSRLGGTENTYEQYF.

This chain uses TRBV9 with TRBJ2-7, with TRBD2 matching over 7 bases. The CDR3 contains 14 residues. From germline, CDR1 is SGDLS and CDR2 YYNGEE. Trimming cost V 4 bases and J 5 bases; bases outside gene matches: 9. The CDR3 DNA sequence: TGTGCCAGCAGCCCCCGCTGGCGGGAGAACGAGCAGTACTTC. This encodes CASSPRWRENEQYF.

The chain combines TRBV7-9 with TRBJ2-1; TRBD2 aligns across 13 bases. This CDR3 has 16 residues. Per germline, CDR1 SEHNR and CDR2 FQNEAQ (reference sequence). The V and J ends lost 2 bases and 8 bases, in that order; junction bases with no gene match: 6. CDR3 nucleotides: TGTGCCAGCAGCTTACCCGGACTAGCGGGAGAGGATGAGCAGTTCTTC. It encodes CASSLPGLAGEDEQFF.

The V gene is TRBV13, the J gene TRBJ1-2; D possibly corresponds to TRBD1 (6 bases). This CDR3 has 16 amino acids. Trimming took 3 bases from V and 3 from J, leaving 17 bases between them. The germline V gene has CDR1 PRHDT and CDR2 FYEKMQ (reference sequence). Here the CDR3 DNA reads TGTGCCAGCAGCTTGGGCACAGGGTCCGCGTACTATGGCTACACCTTC. As protein: CASSLGTGSAYYGYTF. Filled out from reference TRBV13 and TRBJ1-2, the complete variable domain reads AAGVIQSPRHLIKEKRETATLKCYPIPRHDTVYWYQQGPGQDPQFLISFYEKMQSDKGSIPDRFSAQQFSDYHSELNMSSLELGDSALYFCASSLGTGSAYYGYTFGSGTRLTVV.

V usage is TRBV12-5 and J usage is TRBJ2-2; TRBD1 matches 10 bases. CDR3 length: 16 amino acids. Germline CDR1 reads LGHNT; CDR2 reads FRNRAP. V was pared by 1 base and J by 4 bases, with 3 bases of the junction left unmatched. The CDR3 sequence is CASGLGQGAGTGELFF. CDR3 sequence (DNA): TGTGCTAGTGGTTTGGGACAGGGGGCCGGCACCGGGGAGCTGTTTTTT.

This clone was detected only a few times. The V call is TRBV11-2, the J call TRBJ2-7, with 12 bases matching TRBD2. The CDR3 sequence is 18 residues long. The trim removed 1 base at V and 5 bases at J, leaving 12 bases unmatched. Germline CDR1 SGHAT, CDR2 FQNNGV. CDR3 coding DNA: TGTGCCAGCAGCTTAGGGGGCCCGCTAGCGGGAGGGCGGAACGAGCAGTACTTC. Its translation is CASSLGGPLAGGRNEQYF.

The gene calls are TRBV15 and TRBJ2-7; tentative D call: TRBD2 (6 bases). CDR3 size: 14 residues. The germline gives CDR1 LNHNV, CDR2 YYDKDF (reference sequence). V gave up 0 bases and J gave up 6 bases, with 12 bases separating them. The CDR3 DNA reads TGTGCCACCAGCAGAGAGTCGGGAGTAATCGAGCAGTACTTC. Translated: CATSRESGVIEQYF.

This clone was detected only once. The same CDR3 arises from other DNA sequences in this sample as well. The rearrangement joins TRBV24-1 to TRBJ2-1; 10 positions agree with TRBD2. The CDR3 length is 14 residues. Per the germline V gene, CDR1 is KGHDR and CDR2 is SFDVKD. The junction had 0 bases not matched to a gene; V was cut back by 5 bases and J by 3 bases. CDR3 loop: CATSGLAGYNEQFF. Written as DNA, the CDR3 is TGTGCCACCAGTGGACTAGCGGGCTACAATGAGCAGTTCTTC.

This clone appeared a single time. The CDR3 DNA sequence: TGTGCCAGCAGCTTTGTAGGACAGTTAGTCTACGAGCAGTACTTC. It specifies CASSFVGQLVYEQYF. V is TRBV13 and J is TRBJ2-7; perhaps TRBD1 as D (6 bases). The CDR3 is 15 residues long. The V end lost 3 bases, the J end lost 3 bases, and 15 bases lay between the germline ends. CDR1 and CDR2 from the germline V gene are PRHDT and FYEKMQ (reference sequence). The whole variable domain, remainder taken from reference TRBV13 and TRBJ2-7, is AAGVIQSPRHLIKEKRETATLKCYPIPRHDTVYWYQQGPGQDPQFLISFYEKMQSDKGSIPDRFSAQQFSDYHSELNMSSLELGDSALYFCASSFVGQLVYEQYFGPGTRLTVT.

V usage is TRBV6-5 and J usage is TRBJ1-1; D is undetermined. V was cut by 2 bases and J by 1 base, with 8 bases left in between. The CDR3 runs 14 residues. The germline V gene has CDR1 MNHEY and CDR2 SVGAGI. The CDR3 here is CASSYRQENTEAFF. For the CDR3, the DNA is TGTGCCAGCAGTTACAGACAAGAGAACACTGAAGCTTTCTTT.

This clone was observed a few times. The chain has TRBV4-2 and TRBJ1-5, with 8 bases aligning to TRBD1. V lost 4 bases to trimming and J lost 3 bases; unmatched junction nucleotides: 11. The CDR3 is 17 residues long. Germline V gene lookup returns CDR1 LGHNA and CDR2 YNFKEQ. CDR3 DNA: TGTGCCAGCAGCCTAACCTCGACAGGGGCTCTCAATCAGCCCCAGCATTTT. Its protein is CASSLTSTGALNQPQHF.

The V and J genes are TRBV5-6 and TRBJ1-1; the D gene is possibly TRBD1 (5 bases). Trimming stripped 6 bases from V and 3 bases from J, with 6 bases between. The germline CDR1 and CDR2 sequences are SGHDT and YYEEEE. The CDR3 has 11 amino acids. The CDR3 DNA is TGTGCCAGCACGGGGGACACTGAAGCTTTCTTT. Amino acid sequence: CASTGDTEAFF.

This rearrangement joins TRBV10-3 to TRBJ2-1; TRBD2 might be the D (5 bases). Trimming cost V 8 bases and J 5 bases, with 16 bases left between them. Germline loops: CDR1 ENHRY, CDR2 SYGVKD. CDR3 length: 14 residues. DNA for the CDR3: TGTGCCATCGGGAGAGTTGGCCTCAACAATGAGCAGTTCTTC. It specifies CAIGRVGLNNEQFF.

A note on this clone: One end of the junction does not line up with germline, which may come from a read error. The chain links TRBV18 to TRBJ1-1; TRBD1 aligns across 7 bases. The CDR3 spans 16 residues. CDR1 KGHSH and CDR2 LQKENI come from the germline V gene. The CDR3 loop is CASAPYPGTVNTEAFF. CDR3 DNA sequence: TGTGCCAGCGCACCATACCCCGGGACAGTGAACACTGAAGCTTTCTTT.

The CDR3: CASSPTEYSGNTIYF. The CDR3 DNA reads as TGTGCCAGCAGTCCGACAGAGTACTCTGGAAACACCATATATTTT. The chain combines TRBV2 with TRBJ1-3; maybe TRBD1 (5 bases). Trimming took 5 bases from V and 0 from J, leaving 11 bases between them. Per germline, CDR1 SNHLY and CDR2 FYNNEI. CDR3 length equals 15 residues. The full variable domain, completed using reference TRBV2 and TRBJ1-3, is EPEVTQTPSHQVTQMGQEVILRCVPISNHLYFYWYRQILGQKVEFLVSFYNNEISEKSEIFDDQFSVERPDGSNFTLKIRSTKLEDSAMYFCASSPTEYSGNTIYFGEGSWLTVV.

This clone was counted a single time. This chain connects TRBV3-1 (or the pseudogene TRBV3-2) to TRBJ1-3; D possibly corresponds to TRBD1 (6 bases). CDR1 and CDR2 (germline): LGHDT, YNNKEL (reference sequence). The CDR3 extends over 16 amino acids. V was clipped by 5 bases and J by 3 bases, with 17 bases between them. DNA for the CDR3: TGTGCCAGCAGCGCCTCCTCGGGACACCGTGGAAACACCATATATTTT. Translated: CASSASSGHRGNTIYF.

The count of this clone is one. The genes are TRBV6-5 and TRBJ1-1, with 8 nucleotides matching TRBD1. Germline-derived CDR1 and CDR2 are MNHEY and SVGAGI. The ends lost 4 bases at V and 2 bases at J; junction bases unmatched: 9. The CDR3 is 16 residues long. DNA for the CDR3: TGTGCCAGCAGTTCCTTCCGTGCAGGGGGCAACACTGAAGCTTTCTTT. Protein sequence: CASSSFRAGGNTEAFF.

The chain has TRBV5-5 and TRBJ1-6, with a tentative D call TRBD1 (5 bases). CDR1 and CDR2 (germline): SGHKS, YYEKEE (reference sequence). Trimming removed 4 bases from V and 8 bases from J, with 10 bases in between. This CDR3 comprises 13 residues. The CDR3, as DNA: TGTGCCAGCAGCCTGACAGAGGATTCACCCCTCCACTTT. This encodes CASSLTEDSPLHF.

The J gene is TRBJ1-2, the V gene TRBV28; no firm D call. Germline V CDR1 and CDR2: MDHEN, SYDVKM. The V and J ends lost 0 bases and 2 bases respectively, with 16 bases between them. The CDR3 is 17 amino acids. CDR3 in DNA: TGTGCCAGCAGTTTATGGGGCGTGGTGGGTCGGAACTATGGCTACACCTTC. It codes for CASSLWGVVGRNYGYTF.

The rearrangement links TRBV19 to TRBJ1-2, with D perhaps matching TRBD1 (5 bases). The CDR3 extends over 11 amino acids. V dropped 3 bases and J dropped 8 bases, with 7 bases sitting between them. The germline V gene has CDR1 LNHDA and CDR2 SQIVND (reference sequence). CDR3 coding DNA: TGTGCCAGTAGTATGACAGCGGGCTACACCTTC. Translated: CASSMTAGYTF.

This clone was seen a handful of times. The chain combines TRBV6-5 with TRBJ1-1, with 8 bases matching TRBD1. Per the germline V gene, CDR1 is MNHEY and CDR2 is SVGAGI. This CDR3 contains 11 residues. V lost 6 bases, J lost 8 bases, and 2 bases stayed unmatched. The DNA of the CDR3 is TGTGCCAGCAGCCGGGACAGGGAAGCTTTCTTT. Residues: CASSRDREAFF.

CDR3 in amino acids: CASSLSGSSYEQYF. The CDR3 DNA reads TGTGCCAGCAGTTTGTCGGGGAGCTCCTACGAGCAGTACTTC. The V and J genes are TRBV27 and TRBJ2-7, with D maybe TRBD2 (5 bases). Germline CDR1 MNHEY, CDR2 SMNVEV (reference sequence). V was trimmed by 3 bases and J by 0 bases, leaving 9 bases between them. This CDR3 spans 14 amino acids.